This T cell receptor (beta chain) is drawn from a study of T cells after yellow fever vaccination. Study conclusions and caveats: Highly abundant clonotypes carried over from the bulk population could end up in FACS-sorted repertoires as contaminants. Primary-vaccination clones mostly resurfaced post-booster (around 96% CD4, approximately 90% CD8).

As TCR cDNA was made by 5'RACE template switching, a universal primer site and UMIs were added. Via MiXCR, TCRdb re-called the 5' RACE reads, giving one row per CDR3 protein. The repertoire holds 500,000 to 700,000 distinct CDR3 sequences, with around 21% as singletons. CDR1 is SQVTM and CDR2 is ANQGSEA in the germline V gene. This CDR3 has 12 amino acids. Note on this clonotype: The target antigen is unknown. A read error may produce the germline difference seen at one junction end.

The chain has TRBV29-1 and TRBJ1-2; D unresolved. Material: PBMCs, obtained 15 days after the yellow fever booster vaccination. The sequence came from a man between 25 and 39 years old who received the YFV17D yellow fever vaccine. The CDR3 sequence is CSVAQFGSLAEF. For the CDR3, the DNA is TGCAGCGTGGCGCAGTTTGGCTCGTTGGCGGAATTC.